A selection of T cell receptor beta chains follows, all from one sample in a study of cytomegalovirus exposure and HLA in healthy donors. Sequenced by immunoSEQ multiplex PCR; TCRdb stores in-frame clones only, minus some. The data show some 170,000 clones, roughly 80% seen once. The specimen sequenced was PBMCs. The source of these receptors is a man aged 30 to 39 in good health and CMV-seropositive. The CDR3 runs from the conserved cysteine through the conserved F or W. A D gene is named only where the DNA matches it firmly. Size is omitted from some rows. Given values are once, few, many or a class for expanded clones.

J: TRBJ1-3
D: TRBD1
size: .
V: TRBV4-1
CDR3: CASSARTGAGNTIYF
DNA: TGCGCCAGCAGCGCCCGGACAGGGGCTGGAAACACCATATATTTT

J: TRBJ1-1
D: TRBD1
size: .
V: TRBV18
CDR3: CASSPGTGGLHEAFF
DNA: TGTGCCAGCTCACCAGGGACAGGGGGCCTTCATGAAGCTTTCTTT

J: TRBJ2-3
D: TRBD1
size: .
V: TRBV6-4
CDR3: CASSIEDRGTQYF
DNA: TGTGCCAGCAGTATTGAGGACAGGGGTACGCAGTATTTT

J: TRBJ1-1
D: .
size: .
V: TRBV9
CDR3: CASSMGGEAATEAFF
DNA: TGTGCCAGCAGCATGGGGGGGGAGGCGGCCACTGAAGCTTTCTTT

J: TRBJ2-7
D: TRBD1
size: .
V: TRBV5-1
CDR3: CATSTGGPPYEQYF
DNA: TGCGCCACCTCGACAGGGGGTCCCCCCTACGAGCAGTACTTC

J: TRBJ1-5
D: .
size: .
V: TRBV10-1
CDR3: CASSEPYKSPVNQPQHF
DNA: TGCGCCAGCAGTGAGCCTTACAAGTCCCCCGTCAATCAGCCCCAGCATTTT

J: TRBJ2-4
D: .
size: .
V: TRBV28
CDR3: CASSPYRERTKNIQYF
DNA: TGTGCCAGCAGTCCTTACAGGGAACGTACCAAAAACATTCAGTACTTC

J: TRBJ2-1
D: .
size: .
V: TRBV5-8
CDR3: CASSWTHRENNEQFF
DNA: TGTGCCAGCAGCTGGACCCACCGGGAGAACAATGAGCAGTTCTTC

J: TRBJ1-5
D: .
size: .
V: TRBV6-1
CDR3: CASSGSGPQPQHF
DNA: TGTGCCAGCAGTGGCTCAGGCCCTCAGCCCCAGCATTTT

J: TRBJ1-6
D: .
size: few
V: TRBV21-1
CDR3: CASSNGSPLWVATRDSPLHF
DNA: TGTGCCAGCAGCAATGGGTCCCCCCTCTGGGTTGCTACTCGGGATTCACCCCTCCACTTT

J: TRBJ2-7
D: TRBD2
size: .
V: TRBV5-1
CDR3: CASSSAVTSGALEQYF
DNA: TGCGCCAGCAGCTCCGCCGTCACTAGCGGGGCCTTGGAGCAGTACTTC

J: TRBJ2-3
D: TRBD2
size: .
V: TRBV7-9
CDR3: CAGEGPDTQYF
DNA: TGTGCCGGGGAGGGACCTGATACGCAGTATTTT

J: TRBJ2-3
D: .
size: .
V: TRBV27
CDR3: CASSLSSLDTQYF
DNA: TGTGCCAGCAGTTTATCGTCGTTAGATACGCAGTATTTT

J: TRBJ1-1
D: .
size: .
V: TRBV28
CDR3: CASSPDSMNTEAFF
DNA: TGTGCCAGCAGCCCCGACAGCATGAACACTGAAGCTTTCTTT

J: TRBJ2-1
D: .
size: once
V: TRBV5-4
CDR3: CASSWGRGGDNEQFF
DNA: TGTGCCAGCAGCTGGGGCCGGGGCGGGGACAATGAGCAGTTCTTC

J: TRBJ2-5
D: TRBD2
size: few
V: TRBV19
CDR3: CASSIDLASGYQETQYF
DNA: TGTGCCAGTAGTATAGATCTCGCTAGCGGGTACCAAGAGACCCAGTACTTC

J: TRBJ2-3
D: .
size: .
V: TRBV19
CDR3: CASKSGPLGGGTQYF
DNA: TGTGCCAGTAAAAGCGGGCCGTTGGGAGGAGGGACGCAGTATTTT

J: TRBJ2-5
D: .
size: .
V: TRBV7-6
CDR3: CASSLVGAQRGYGETQYF
DNA: TGTGCCAGCAGCTTAGTGGGGGCCCAGCGGGGTTACGGGGAGACCCAGTACTTC

J: TRBJ2-7
D: .
size: .
V: TRBV6-1
CDR3: CASSGSGDEQYF
DNA: TGTGCCAGCAGTGGATCAGGGGACGAGCAGTACTTC

J: TRBJ2-3
D: .
size: .
V: TRBV4-1
CDR3: CASSQDSGGADTQYF
DNA: TGCGCCAGCAGCCAAGACTCGGGGGGCGCAGATACGCAGTATTTT

J: TRBJ1-5
D: .
size: .
V: TRBV27
CDR3: CASREGRAQPQHF
DNA: TGTGCCAGCAGAGAGGGCAGAGCTCAGCCCCAGCATTTT

J: TRBJ2-2
D: TRBD2
size: .
V: TRBV15
CDR3: CATSRRGLAGPAGELFF
DNA: TGTGCCACCAGCAGACGCGGACTAGCGGGCCCCGCGGGGGAGCTGTTTTTT

J: TRBJ2-1
D: .
size: .
V: TRBV6-1
CDR3: CASSEVVANEQFF
DNA: TGTGCCAGCAGTGAAGTAGTAGCCAATGAGCAGTTCTTC

J: TRBJ1-5
D: TRBD1
size: .
V: TRBV28
CDR3: CASSAHRDRGGGQPQHF
DNA: TGTGCCAGCAGTGCCCATCGAGACAGGGGTGGGGGTCAGCCCCAGCATTTT

J: TRBJ1-5
D: TRBD1
size: .
V: TRBV28
CDR3: CASSLRQGEGDQPQHF
DNA: TGTGCCAGCAGTTTGAGACAGGGTGAGGGGGATCAGCCCCAGCATTTT

J: TRBJ1-4
D: .
size: few
V: TRBV5-6
CDR3: CASSPRGGLLEKLFF
DNA: TGTGCCAGCAGCCCCCGCGGGGGGCTTCTCGAAAAACTGTTTTTT

J: TRBJ2-7
D: .
size: .
V: TRBV19
CDR3: CASSTGLYEQYF
DNA: TGTGCCAGTAGTACAGGGCTCTACGAGCAGTACTTC

J: TRBJ2-2
D: .
size: .
V: TRBV4-1
CDR3: CASSQWTTQEHTGELFF
DNA: TGCGCCAGCAGCCAGTGGACTACCCAAGAGCACACCGGGGAGCTGTTTTTT

J: TRBJ2-7
D: .
size: .
V: TRBV6-5
CDR3: CASSLTGLTYEQYF
DNA: TGTGCCAGCAGTTTGACAGGTTTAACCTACGAGCAGTACTTC

J: TRBJ2-7
D: TRBD1
size: .
V: TRBV5-1
CDR3: CASSFNPGTGGYEQYF
DNA: TGCGCCAGCAGCTTTAACCCAGGGACAGGGGGCTACGAGCAGTACTTC

J: TRBJ1-5
D: .
size: .
V: TRBV6-5
CDR3: CASSSLDSFNQPQHF
DNA: TGTGCCAGCAGCTCCCTCGACAGCTTCAATCAGCCCCAGCATTTT

J: TRBJ2-4
D: .
size: .
V: TRBV5-4
CDR3: CASSPETDLDIQYF
DNA: TGTGCCAGCAGCCCAGAGACAGATTTGGACATTCAGTACTTC

J: TRBJ2-7
D: .
size: .
V: TRBV7-2
CDR3: CASSPINRKSYEQYF
DNA: TGTGCCAGCAGCCCGATCAACAGGAAATCCTACGAGCAGTACTTC

J: TRBJ2-3
D: TRBD2
size: .
V: TRBV13
CDR3: CASSLGRGGRNTQYF
DNA: TGTGCCAGCAGCTTAGGTCGGGGGGGCCGGAATACGCAGTATTTT

J: TRBJ1-1
D: TRBD1
size: .
V: TRBV11-2
CDR3: CASSPTGNLPEAFF
DNA: TGTGCCAGCAGCCCGACAGGGAACTTGCCTGAAGCTTTCTTT

J: TRBJ2-7
D: TRBD1
size: .
V: TRBV10-2
CDR3: CASKGQGDHEQYF
DNA: TGCGCCAGCAAAGGACAGGGCGACCACGAGCAGTACTTC

J: TRBJ2-3
D: TRBD1
size: .
V: TRBV15
CDR3: CATSSGDRGSDTQYF
DNA: TGTGCCACCAGCAGTGGGGACAGGGGGTCGGATACGCAGTATTTT

J: TRBJ1-2
D: .
size: .
V: TRBV28
CDR3: CASNPSGKNYGYTF
DNA: TGTGCCAGCAACCCATCAGGGAAGAACTATGGCTACACCTTC

J: TRBJ2-1
D: TRBD2
size: .
V: TRBV4-2
CDR3: CASSVLGLAGDNEQFF
DNA: TGTGCCAGCAGCGTACTTGGACTAGCAGGCGACAATGAGCAGTTCTTC

J: TRBJ1-2
D: .
size: .
V: TRBV27
CDR3: CASSLQGGLGYTF
DNA: TGTGCCAGCAGTTTACAGGGCGGTTTGGGCTACACCTTC

J: TRBJ2-7
D: TRBD1
size: .
V: TRBV27
CDR3: CASREPGQGADYEQYF
DNA: TGTGCCAGCAGAGAACCGGGACAGGGGGCGGATTACGAGCAGTACTTC

J: TRBJ1-6
D: TRBD1
size: once
V: TRBV30
CDR3: CAWSETGTANSPLHF
DNA: TGTGCCTGGAGCGAAACCGGGACAGCTAATTCACCCCTCCACTTT

J: TRBJ2-7
D: .
size: once
V: TRBV5-6
CDR3: CASSGLAGGIYEQYF
DNA: TGTGCCAGCAGCGGCTTGGCCGGGGGAATTTACGAGCAGTACTTC